The 23 T cell receptor beta chains below come from one sample, sequenced in a study of T cells in localized non-small cell lung cancer. Produced via immunoSEQ multiplex PCR; TCRdb's table is partial and in-frame only. The sample yields around 15,000 clones, almost 90% seen once. Specimen: peripheral blood mononuclear cells, collected before any cancer treatment. The source of these receptors is a woman aged 35-70 years with stage III lung adenocarcinoma.

Concerning this clone: This specimen includes other DNA sequences encoding the same CDR3. Here the CDR3 reads CASSLRGNYGYTF. CDR3 nucleotide sequence: TGTGCCAGCAGTCTCAGGGGGAACTATGGCTACACCTTC. The rearrangement joins TRBV27 to TRBJ1-2; 7 bases line up with TRBD1. J was trimmed by 2 bases and V by 5 bases; bases with no gene match: 2. Germline V gene sequence: CDR1 MNHEY, CDR2 SMNVEV (reference sequence). The CDR3 contains 13 residues.

The chain combines TRBV7-9 with TRBJ2-7, with D hard to call. The CDR3 is made up of 13 amino acids. V gave up 5 bases and J gave up 4 bases, with 12 bases separating them. Germline CDR1 reads SEHNR; CDR2 reads FQNEAQ (reference sequence). CDR3 sequence (DNA): TGTGCCAGCAGCCCGGGCGCGCCATACGAGCAGTACTTC. Translated: CASSPGAPYEQYF.

The chain carries TRBV5-4 and TRBJ2-1; 8 bases are shared with TRBD2. Germline loops: CDR1 SGHNT, CDR2 YYREEE (reference sequence). After removal of 0 bases from V and 4 bases from J, the junction contained 6 bases not matched to a gene. This CDR3 is built from 16 residues. CDR3 nucleotides: TGTGCCAGCAGCTTGGTGTCGCGGGGGGCGTACAATGAGCAGTTCTTC. Amino acid sequence: CASSLVSRGAYNEQFF.

This sequence joins TRBV7-3 and TRBJ2-7, with 9 bases aligning to TRBD1. After removal of 5 bases from V and 5 bases from J, the junction contained 16 bases not matched to a gene. Germline CDR1 and CDR2: SGHTA and FQGTGA. The CDR3 is made up of 17 amino acids. The CDR3 DNA is TGTGCCAGCAGCACCCAGACTTCCGACAGGGGGGACCACGAGCAGTACTTC. It specifies CASSTQTSDRGDHEQYF.

The rearrangement uses TRBV7-8 and TRBJ1-3; D call uncertain. The CDR3 is 14 residues long. The V end lost 4 bases, the J end lost 0 bases, and 7 bases lay between the germline ends. Per germline, CDR1 SGHVS and CDR2 FQNEAQ. DNA of the CDR3: TGTGCCAGCAGCTCAGCGAACTCTGGAAACACCATATATTTT. Translation gives CASSSANSGNTIYF.

The chain has TRBV25-1 and TRBJ2-2; D may be TRBD1 (6 bases). Trimming stripped 3 bases from V and 5 bases from J, with 16 bases between. Germline CDR1 MGHDK, CDR2 SYGVNS. CDR3 size: 16 residues. In DNA, the CDR3 is TGTGCCAGCAGTGACCGAAACGCAGGGGCGACCGGGGAGCTGTTTTTT. As protein: CASSDRNAGATGELFF.

V is TRBV18 and J is TRBJ1-5; 7 bases match TRBD1. There are 16 residues in the CDR3. The germline V gene encodes CDR1 KGHSH and CDR2 LQKENI. Trimming took 3 bases from V and 4 from J; bases not matched to a gene: 9. DNA for the CDR3: TGTGCCAGCTCACCGGAGGGGGCTATGGGAAATCAGCCCCAGCATTTT. The encoded protein is CASSPEGAMGNQPQHF.

J is TRBJ2-3 and V is TRBV19; a possible D gene is TRBD1 (5 bases). CDR3 size: 14 residues. V lost 6 bases and J lost 5, with 15 bases in between. The germline CDR1 and CDR2 sequences are LNHDA and SQIVND (reference sequence). The CDR3: CASSPAQGVDTQYF. For the CDR3, the DNA is TGTGCCAGTAGCCCGGCGCAGGGTGTAGATACGCAGTATTTT.

The chain links TRBV11-2 to TRBJ2-7; D is ambiguous. This CDR3 spans 11 amino acids. The germline V and J ends were trimmed by 2 bases and 6 bases, with 5 bases remaining between them. Per germline, CDR1 SGHAT and CDR2 FQNNGV. CDR3 nucleotide sequence: TGTGCCAGCAGCTTATATACCGAGCAGTACTTC. As protein: CASSLYTEQYF.

The rearrangement links TRBV6-1 to TRBJ2-7, with TRBD1 as a possible D gene (6 bases). Germline V gene sequence: CDR1 MNHNS, CDR2 SASEGT. The CDR3 extends over 15 amino acids. V was trimmed by 3 bases and J by 3 bases, leaving 15 bases between them. The CDR3 sequence: CASSDAGTPNYEQYF. The CDR3 coding sequence is TGTGCCAGCAGTGACGCCGGGACACCCAACTACGAGCAGTACTTC.

The rearrangement links TRBV6-4 to TRBJ1-2, with TRBD1 matching 8 bases. Looked up from germline, CDR1 is MRHNA and CDR2 is SNTAGT. With V trimmed by 2 bases and J by 8 bases, 7 bases remained unmatched. The CDR3 length is 14 residues. CDR3 sequence: CASSDGQGARGYTF. In DNA, the CDR3 is TGTGCCAGCAGTGACGGGCAGGGGGCACGGGGCTACACCTTC.

In regard to this clone: A junction boundary mismatches the germline segment, possibly from a read error. The V call is TRBV11-3, the J call TRBJ2-2; D not resolved. The CDR3 length is 12 residues. Germline values: CDR1 SGHNT, CDR2 YENEEA. CDR3 in DNA: TGTGCCAGCAGCCTAGAGATCGGGGAGCTGTTTTTT. It encodes CASSLEIGELFF.

V is TRBV7-8 and J is TRBJ2-1; 11 bases align to TRBD2. Unmatched junction bases numbered 1, after V lost 0 bases and J lost 0 bases. CDR3 length: 17 residues. Germline V CDR1 and CDR2: SGHVS, FQNEAQ. CDR3 sequence: CASSLATSGSSYNEQFF. CDR3 nucleotide sequence: TGTGCCAGCAGCTTAGCCACTAGCGGGAGCTCCTACAATGAGCAGTTCTTC.

V is TRBV5-1 and J is TRBJ2-3; TRBD2 agrees at 9 bases. Germline values: CDR1 SGHRS, CDR2 YFSETQ. The J segment lost 0 bases and the V segment lost 4 bases, leaving 6 bases of the junction unmatched. This CDR3 spans 16 amino acids. This chain's CDR3 is CASSDGTSRSTDTQYF. The CDR3 DNA sequence: TGCGCCAGCAGCGACGGGACTAGCAGGAGCACAGATACGCAGTATTTT.

The chain recombines TRBV28 with TRBJ2-7; D is possibly TRBD1 or TRBD2 (5 bases each). This CDR3 has 12 residues. Germline assignment: CDR1 MDHEN and CDR2 SYDVKM. The V and J ends lost 8 bases and 6 bases respectively, with 14 bases between them. The CDR3 is CASGTSPLEQYF. The CDR3 DNA reads TGTGCCAGCGGGACCTCTCCCCTCGAGCAGTACTTC.

The rearrangement uses TRBV18 and TRBJ2-7; 9 bases are shared with TRBD1. The J segment lost 6 bases and the V segment lost 5 bases, leaving 8 bases of the junction unmatched. CDR1 is KGHSH, CDR2 LQKENI, per germline. This CDR3 region has 14 residues. The CDR3 protein is CASSTGTGIPEQYF. CDR3 DNA sequence: TGTGCCAGCTCAACCGGGACAGGGATTCCCGAGCAGTACTTC. The full variable domain, completed using reference TRBV18 and TRBJ2-7, is NAGVMQNPRHLVRRRGQEARLRCSPMKGHSHVYWYRQLPEEGLKFMVYLQKENIIDESGMPKERFSAEFPKEGPSILRIQQVVRGDSAAYFCASSTGTGIPEQYFGPGTRLTVT.

V gene TRBV7-9 combines with J gene TRBJ2-1, with D possibly matching TRBD2 (7 bases). Germline CDR1 is SEHNR and CDR2 is FQNEAQ (reference sequence). This CDR3 has 15 amino acids. The ends were cut back, 5 bases at V and 6 bases at J, with 17 bases in the middle. The DNA for the CDR3 is TGTGCCAGCAGCACCCGTGGGGGGGCCGTCAATGAGCAGTTCTTC. It encodes CASSTRGGAVNEQFF.

This sequence joins TRBV6-4 and TRBJ2-3; TRBD2 matches 13 bases. V lost 6 bases and J lost 6; bases outside the gene matches: 3. Germline loops: CDR1 MRHNA, CDR2 SNTAGT. The CDR3 totals 14 residues. The DNA of the CDR3 is TGTGCCAGCAGCCCGGGACTAGCGGGGGATACGCAGTATTTT. Translated: CASSPGLAGDTQYF.

This rearrangement joins TRBV7-9 to TRBJ1-3; D is perhaps TRBD1 (6 bases). The germline V and J ends were trimmed by 1 base and 2 bases, with 6 bases remaining between them. From germline, CDR1 is SEHNR and CDR2 FQNEAQ (reference sequence). This CDR3 comprises 14 residues. The CDR3 loop is CASSLDRAGNTIYF. The CDR3 coding sequence is TGTGCCAGCAGCTTAGACAGGGCTGGAAACACCATATATTTT.

The rearrangement links TRBV4-1 to TRBJ2-1; no definite D call. The CDR3 length is 17 residues. The germline V gene has CDR1 MGHRA and CDR2 YSYEKL. Trimming took off 0 bases at V and 4 bases at J, with 16 bases between the two ends. The DNA of the CDR3 is TGCGCCAGCAGCCAAGATCGCGGTATCCCCCATTACAATGAGCAGTTCTTC. The encoded protein is CASSQDRGIPHYNEQFF.

The chain recombines TRBV19 with TRBJ1-1; possibly TRBD1 for D (6 bases). CDR3 size: 13 residues. Trimming stripped 7 bases from V and 1 base from J, with 10 bases between. The germline V gene encodes CDR1 LNHDA and CDR2 SQIVND (reference sequence). In DNA, the CDR3 is TGTGCCAGTACCCTCAGGGGGAACACTGAAGCTTTCTTT. Protein: CASTLRGNTEAFF.

Here the CDR3 reads CASRGPLGVHGYTF. Here the CDR3 DNA reads TGTGCCAGCAGGGGCCCTTTAGGGGTCCATGGCTACACCTTC. The chain employs TRBV28 and TRBJ1-2; D may be TRBD1 (5 bases). The CDR3 is 14 residues long. From germline, CDR1 is MDHEN and CDR2 SYDVKM. Trimming took 6 bases from V and 6 from J, leaving 17 bases between them.

This chain joins TRBV5-4 and TRBJ1-6, with 7 bases matching TRBD1. Germline V gene sequence: CDR1 SGHNT, CDR2 YYREEE (reference sequence). Unmatched junction bases numbered 3, after V lost 0 bases and J lost 6 bases. CDR3 length: 15 amino acids. DNA of the CDR3: TGTGCCAGCAGCTTGGGGGACAGCTTTAATTCACCCCTCCACTTT. This encodes CASSLGDSFNSPLHF. The full variable domain, its missing parts supplied by reference TRBV5-4 and TRBJ1-6, is ETGVTQSPTHLIKTRGQQVTLRCSSQSGHNTVSWYQQALGQGPQFIFQYYREEENGRGNFPPRFSGLQFPNYSSELNVNALELDDSALYLCASSLGDSFNSPLHFGNGTRLTVT.